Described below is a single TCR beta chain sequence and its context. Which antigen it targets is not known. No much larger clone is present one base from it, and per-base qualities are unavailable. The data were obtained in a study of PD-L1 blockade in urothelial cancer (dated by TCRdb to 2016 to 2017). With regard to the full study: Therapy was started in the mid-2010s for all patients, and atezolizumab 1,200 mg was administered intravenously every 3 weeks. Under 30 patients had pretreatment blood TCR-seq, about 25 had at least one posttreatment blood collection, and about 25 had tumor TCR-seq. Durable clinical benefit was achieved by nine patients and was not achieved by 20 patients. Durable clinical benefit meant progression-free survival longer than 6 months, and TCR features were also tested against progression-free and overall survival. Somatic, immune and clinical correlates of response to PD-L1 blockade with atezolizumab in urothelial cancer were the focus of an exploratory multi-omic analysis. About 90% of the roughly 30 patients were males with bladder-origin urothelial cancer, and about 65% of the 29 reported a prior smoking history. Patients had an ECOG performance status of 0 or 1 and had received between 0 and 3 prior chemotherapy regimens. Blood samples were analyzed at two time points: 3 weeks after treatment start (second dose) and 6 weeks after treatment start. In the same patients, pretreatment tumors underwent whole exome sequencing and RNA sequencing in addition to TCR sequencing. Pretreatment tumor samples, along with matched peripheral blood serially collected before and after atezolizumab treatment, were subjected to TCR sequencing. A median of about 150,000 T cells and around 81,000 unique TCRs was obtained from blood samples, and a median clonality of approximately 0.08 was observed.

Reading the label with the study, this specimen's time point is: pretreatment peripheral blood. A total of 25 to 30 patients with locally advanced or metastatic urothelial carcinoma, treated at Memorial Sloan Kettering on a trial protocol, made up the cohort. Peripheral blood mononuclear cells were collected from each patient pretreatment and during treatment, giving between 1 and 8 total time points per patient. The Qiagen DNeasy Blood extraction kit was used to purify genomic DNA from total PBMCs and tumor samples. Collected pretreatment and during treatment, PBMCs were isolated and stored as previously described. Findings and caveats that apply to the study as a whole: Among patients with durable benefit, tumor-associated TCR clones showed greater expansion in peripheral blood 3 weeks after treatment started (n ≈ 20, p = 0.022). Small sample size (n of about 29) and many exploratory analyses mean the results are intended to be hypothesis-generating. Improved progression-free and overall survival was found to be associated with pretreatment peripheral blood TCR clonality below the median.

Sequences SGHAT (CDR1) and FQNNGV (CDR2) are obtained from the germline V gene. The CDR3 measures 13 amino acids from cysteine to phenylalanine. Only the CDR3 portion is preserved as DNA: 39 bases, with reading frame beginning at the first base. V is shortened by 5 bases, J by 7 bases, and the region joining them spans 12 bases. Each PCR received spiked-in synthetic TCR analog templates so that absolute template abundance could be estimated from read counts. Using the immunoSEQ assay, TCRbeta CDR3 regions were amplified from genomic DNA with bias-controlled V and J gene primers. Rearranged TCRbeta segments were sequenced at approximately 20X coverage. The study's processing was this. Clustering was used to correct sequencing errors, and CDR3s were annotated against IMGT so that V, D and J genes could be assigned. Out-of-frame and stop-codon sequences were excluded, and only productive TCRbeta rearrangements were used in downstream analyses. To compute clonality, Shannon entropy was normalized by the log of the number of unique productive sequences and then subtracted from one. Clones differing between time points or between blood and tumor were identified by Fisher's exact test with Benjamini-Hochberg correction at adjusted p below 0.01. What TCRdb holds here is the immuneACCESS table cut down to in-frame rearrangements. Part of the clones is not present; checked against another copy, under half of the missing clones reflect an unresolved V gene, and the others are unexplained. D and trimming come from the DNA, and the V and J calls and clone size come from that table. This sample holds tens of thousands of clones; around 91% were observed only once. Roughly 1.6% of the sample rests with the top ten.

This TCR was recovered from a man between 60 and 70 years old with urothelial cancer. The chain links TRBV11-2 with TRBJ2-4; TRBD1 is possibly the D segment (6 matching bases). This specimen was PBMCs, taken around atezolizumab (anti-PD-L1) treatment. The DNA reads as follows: TGTGCCAGCAGCCCGACAGGAGTTAACATTCAGTACTTC. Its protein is CASSPTGVNIQYF.